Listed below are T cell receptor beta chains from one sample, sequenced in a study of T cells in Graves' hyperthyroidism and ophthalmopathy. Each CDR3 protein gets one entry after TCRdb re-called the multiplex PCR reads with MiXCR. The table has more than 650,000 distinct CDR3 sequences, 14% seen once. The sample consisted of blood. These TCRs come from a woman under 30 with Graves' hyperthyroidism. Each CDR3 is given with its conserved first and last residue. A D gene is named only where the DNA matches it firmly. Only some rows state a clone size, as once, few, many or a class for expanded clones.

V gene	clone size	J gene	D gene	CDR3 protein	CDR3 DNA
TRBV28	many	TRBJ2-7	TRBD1	CASSLPGQGYEQYF	TGTGCCAGCAGTTTACCGGGACAGGGCTACGAGCAGTACTTC
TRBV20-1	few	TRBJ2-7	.	CSARRDTEYEQYF	TGCAGTGCTAGGAGGGACACCGAATACGAGCAGTACTTC
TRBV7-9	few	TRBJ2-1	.	CASRPTSVGAPYNEQFF	TGTGCCAGCAGACCAACCTCCGTGGGCGCCCCTTACAATGAGCAGTTCTTC
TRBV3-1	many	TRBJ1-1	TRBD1	CASSQRSDRARGAFF	TGTGCCAGCAGCCAAAGATCGGACAGGGCCCGGGGAGCTTTCTTT
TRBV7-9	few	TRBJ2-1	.	CASSPSGVSTSPKLSHSYNEQFF	TGTGCCAGCAGCCCTAGTGGGGTGAGCACATCTCCTAAACTCAGTCACTCCTACAATGAGCAGTTCTTC
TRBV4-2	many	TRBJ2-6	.	CASSQEDSPGANVLTF	TGTGCCAGCAGCCAAGAAGACAGTCCCGGGGCCAACGTCCTGACTTTC
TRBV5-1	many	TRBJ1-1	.	CASSLDGGPGEAFF	TGCGCCAGCAGCTTGGATGGGGGGCCGGGTGAAGCTTTCTTT
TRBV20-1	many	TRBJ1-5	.	CSASAGQPQHF	TGCAGTGCTAGCGCTGGACAGCCCCAGCATTTT
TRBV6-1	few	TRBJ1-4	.	CASSEMSEKLFF	TGTGCCAGCAGTGAGATGAGTGAAAAACTGTTTTTT
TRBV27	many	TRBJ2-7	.	CASSLSGGGSEQYF	TGTGCCAGCAGTTTATCGGGAGGTGGTAGCGAGCAGTACTTC
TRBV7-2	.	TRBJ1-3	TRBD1	CASSLVAGQGDTIYF	TGTGCCAGCAGCTTAGTAGCGGGACAGGGGGACACCATATATTTT
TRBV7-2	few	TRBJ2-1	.	CASSLVSGTKMLSYNEQFF	TGTGCCAGCAGCTTAGTCAGCGGAACCAAGATGCTCTCCTACAATGAGCAGTTCTTC
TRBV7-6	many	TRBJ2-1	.	CASSFSSNSNNEQFF	TGTGCCAGCAGCTTTTCCTCAAACTCAAACAATGAGCAGTTCTTC
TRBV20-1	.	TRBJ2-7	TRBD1	CSARDPGQGTSGEQYF	TGCAGTGCTAGAGATCCGGGACAGGGGACCTCTGGCGAGCAGTACTTC
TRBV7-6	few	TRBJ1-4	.	CASSLVRSENEKLFF	TGTGCCAGCAGCTTAGTTAGGTCCGAAAATGAAAAACTGTTTTTT
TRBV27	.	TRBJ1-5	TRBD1	CASSFDREVQPQHF	TGTGCCAGCAGCTTCGACAGGGAGGTTCAGCCCCAGCATTTT
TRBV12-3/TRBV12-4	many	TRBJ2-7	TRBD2	CASRGTSAGEQYF	TGTGCCAGCAGGGGGACTAGCGCGGGCGAGCAGTACTTC
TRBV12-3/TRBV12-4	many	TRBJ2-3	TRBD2	CASSLIAGVQDTQYF	TGTGCCAGCAGTTTAATAGCGGGAGTGCAAGATACGCAGTATTTT
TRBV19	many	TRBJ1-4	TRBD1	CASTGEGQAYSLNEKLFF	TGTGCCAGTACCGGAGAGGGACAGGCCTATTCTCTGAATGAAAAACTGTTTTTT
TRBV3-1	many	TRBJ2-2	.	CASSQRTGELFF	TGTGCCAGCAGCCAACGCACCGGGGAGCTGTTTTTT
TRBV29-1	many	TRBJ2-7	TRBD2	CSVVMREAYEQYF	TGCAGCGTTGTTATGCGGGAGGCCTACGAGCAGTACTTC
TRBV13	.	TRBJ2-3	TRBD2	CASSFPPAAGGADTQYF	TGTGCCAGCAGCTTCCCCCCGGCGGCGGGGGGGGCAGATACGCAGTATTTT
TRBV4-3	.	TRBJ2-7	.	CASSQDGVSYEQYF	TGCGCCAGCAGCCAAGATGGGGTGTCCTACGAGCAGTACTTC
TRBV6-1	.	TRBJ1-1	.	CASSAGAVWNTEAFF	TGTGCCAGCAGTGCCGGGGCGGTTTGGAACACTGAAGCTTTCTTT
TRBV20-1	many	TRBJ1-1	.	CSARQGMNTEAFF	TGCAGTGCTAGACAGGGGATGAACACTGAAGCTTTCTTT
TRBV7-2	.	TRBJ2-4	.	CASSRTGNIQYF	TGTGCCAGCAGCAGAACAGGAAACATTCAGTACTTC
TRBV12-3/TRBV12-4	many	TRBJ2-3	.	CASSKTGTYTSTDTQYF	TGTGCCAGCAGTAAAACCGGGACATACACTAGCACAGATACGCAGTATTTT
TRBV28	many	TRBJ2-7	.	CASSLRWTGSSYEQYF	TGTGCCAGCAGTCTCCGGTGGACGGGCAGCTCCTACGAGCAGTACTTC
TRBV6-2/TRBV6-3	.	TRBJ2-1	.	CASSVLQGYEQFF	TGTGCCAGCAGCGTACTACAGGGCTATGAGCAGTTCTTC
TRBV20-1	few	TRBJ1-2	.	CSARSQDSYGYTF	TGCAGTGCTAGATCACAGGATTCCTATGGCTACACCTTC
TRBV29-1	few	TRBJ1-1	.	CSVMEGPNTEAFF	TGCAGCGTTATGGAGGGGCCGAACACTGAAGCTTTCTTT
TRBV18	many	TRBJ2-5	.	CASSPYAGETQYF	TGTGCCAGCTCACCCTACGCAGGCGAGACCCAGTACTTC
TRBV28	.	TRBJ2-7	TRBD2	CASSLPRELDEQYF	TGTGCCAGCAGTTTGCCGCGGGAGTTGGACGAGCAGTACTTC
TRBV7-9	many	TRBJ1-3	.	CASRFGGNTIYF	TGTGCCAGCAGATTCGGAGGAAACACCATATATTTT
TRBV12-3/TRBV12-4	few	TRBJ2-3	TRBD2	CASSAGLAGPGYF	TGTGCCAGCAGCGCGGGACTAGCGGGGCCGGGGTATTTT
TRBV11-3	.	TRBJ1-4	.	CASSFYGSRESSNEKLFF	TGTGCCAGCAGCTTTTACGGCTCCAGGGAGTCAAGTAATGAAAAACTGTTTTTT
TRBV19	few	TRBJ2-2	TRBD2	CASQTLAGSPGELFF	TGTGCCAGCCAAACCCTAGCGGGCTCACCCGGGGAGCTGTTTTTT
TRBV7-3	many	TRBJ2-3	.	CASSLTRTLGTDTQYF	TGTGCCAGCAGCTTAACGCGGACTCTGGGGACAGATACGCAGTATTTT
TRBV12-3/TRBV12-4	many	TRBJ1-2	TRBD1	CASSPPRDRGPGYTF	TGTGCCAGCAGCCCTCCCAGGGACAGGGGGCCTGGCTACACCTTC
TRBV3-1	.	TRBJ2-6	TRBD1	CASSQGTGGRANVLTF	TGTGCCAGCAGCCAGGGCACAGGGGGCAGGGCCAACGTCCTGACTTTC
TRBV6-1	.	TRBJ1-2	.	CASSETQGSGYTF	TGTGCCAGCAGTGAAACTCAGGGGAGCGGCTACACCTTC
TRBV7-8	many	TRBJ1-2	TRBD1	CASSDTGTGTGGYTF	TGTGCCAGCAGCGACACCGGGACAGGGACCGGGGGCTACACCTTC
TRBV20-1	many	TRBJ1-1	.	CSARRNSNTEAFF	TGCAGTGCGCGACGGAATTCGAACACTGAAGCTTTCTTT
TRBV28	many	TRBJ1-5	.	CASRLASEVPQPQHF	TGTGCCAGCAGACTGGCTTCTGAAGTTCCTCAGCCCCAGCATTTT
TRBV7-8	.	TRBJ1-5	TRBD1	CASSLLGGSGNQPQHF	TGTGCCAGCAGCTTATTAGGGGGCTCGGGCAATCAGCCCCAGCATTTT
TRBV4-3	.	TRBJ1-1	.	CASSPRGALNTEAFF	TGCGCCAGCAGCCCAAGGGGGGCTTTGAACACTGAAGCTTTCTTT
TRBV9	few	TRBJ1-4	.	CASSPQREGVITNEKLFF	TGTGCCAGCAGCCCACAGAGGGAGGGGGTGATAACTAATGAAAAACTGTTTTTT
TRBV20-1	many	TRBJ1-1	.	CSARDRAGPYTEAFF	TGCAGTGCTAGAGATAGGGCAGGGCCGTACACTGAAGCTTTCTTT
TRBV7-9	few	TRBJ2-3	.	CASGGVRADTQYF	TGTGCCAGCGGAGGCGTCCGGGCAGATACGCAGTATTTT
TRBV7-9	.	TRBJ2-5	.	CASSPEARGETQYF	TGTGCCAGCAGCCCTGAGGCCAGGGGAGAGACCCAGTACTTC
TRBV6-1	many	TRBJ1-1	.	CASSYWGMNTEAFF	TGTGCCAGCAGTTATTGGGGGATGAACACTGAAGCTTTCTTT
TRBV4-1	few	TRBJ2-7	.	CASSQDRAGDYEQYF	TGCGCCAGCAGCCAAGATAGGGCAGGGGACTACGAGCAGTACTTC
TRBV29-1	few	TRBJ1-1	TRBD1	CSVEGQGGVKGSEAFF	TGCAGCGTGGAGGGACAGGGTGGGGTAAAGGGGTCTGAAGCTTTCTTT